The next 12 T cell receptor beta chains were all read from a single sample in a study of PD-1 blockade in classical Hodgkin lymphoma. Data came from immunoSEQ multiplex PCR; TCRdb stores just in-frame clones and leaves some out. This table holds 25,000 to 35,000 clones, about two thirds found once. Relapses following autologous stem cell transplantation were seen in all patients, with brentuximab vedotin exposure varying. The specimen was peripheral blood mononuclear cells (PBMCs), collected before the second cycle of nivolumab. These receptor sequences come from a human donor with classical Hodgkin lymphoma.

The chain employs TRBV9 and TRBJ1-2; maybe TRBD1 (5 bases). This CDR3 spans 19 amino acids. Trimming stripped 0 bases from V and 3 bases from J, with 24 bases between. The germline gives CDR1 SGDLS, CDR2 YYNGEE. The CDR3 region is CASSVDLDSLVGWDYGYTF. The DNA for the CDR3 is TGTGCCAGCAGCGTAGACCTAGACAGTCTAGTCGGGTGGGACTATGGCTACACCTTC.

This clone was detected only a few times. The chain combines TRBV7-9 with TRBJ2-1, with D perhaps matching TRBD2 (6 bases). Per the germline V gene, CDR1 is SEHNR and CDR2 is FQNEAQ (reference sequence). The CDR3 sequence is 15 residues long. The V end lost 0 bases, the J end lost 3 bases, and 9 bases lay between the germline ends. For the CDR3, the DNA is TGTGCCAGCAGCTTAGCGGGGGGACGCTACAATGAGCAGTTCTTC. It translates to CASSLAGGRYNEQFF.

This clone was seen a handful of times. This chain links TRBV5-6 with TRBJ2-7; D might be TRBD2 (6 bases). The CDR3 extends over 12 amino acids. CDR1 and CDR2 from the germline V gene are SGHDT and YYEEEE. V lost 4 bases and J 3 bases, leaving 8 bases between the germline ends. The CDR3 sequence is CASSRGFYEQYF. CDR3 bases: TGTGCCAGCAGCCGGGGGTTCTACGAGCAGTACTTC.

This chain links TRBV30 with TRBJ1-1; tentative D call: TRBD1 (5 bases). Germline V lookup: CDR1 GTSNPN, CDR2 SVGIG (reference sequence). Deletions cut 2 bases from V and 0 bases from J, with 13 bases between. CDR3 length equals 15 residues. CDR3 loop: CAWSTGQGMNTEAFF. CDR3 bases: TGTGCCTGGAGTACTGGGCAGGGCATGAACACTGAAGCTTTCTTT.

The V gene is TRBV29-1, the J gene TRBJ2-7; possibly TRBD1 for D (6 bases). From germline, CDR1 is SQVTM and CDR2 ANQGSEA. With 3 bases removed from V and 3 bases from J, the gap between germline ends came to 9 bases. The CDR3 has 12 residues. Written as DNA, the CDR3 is TGCAGCGTTGAGGTACAGGGCTACGAGCAGTACTTC. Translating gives CSVEVQGYEQYF.

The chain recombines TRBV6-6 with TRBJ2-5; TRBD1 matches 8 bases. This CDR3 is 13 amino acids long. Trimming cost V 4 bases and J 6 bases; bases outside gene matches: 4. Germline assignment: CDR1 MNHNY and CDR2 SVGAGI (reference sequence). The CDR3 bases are TGTGCCAGCAGTTTGGGCAGGGGGCAGACCCAGTACTTC. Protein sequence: CASSLGRGQTQYF.

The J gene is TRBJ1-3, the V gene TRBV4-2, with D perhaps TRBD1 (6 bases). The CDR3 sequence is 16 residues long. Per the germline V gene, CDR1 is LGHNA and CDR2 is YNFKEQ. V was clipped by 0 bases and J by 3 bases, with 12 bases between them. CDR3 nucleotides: TGTGCCAGCAGCCAAGAGGGCAGGGGTGGTGGAAACACCATATATTTT. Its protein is CASSQEGRGGGNTIYF.

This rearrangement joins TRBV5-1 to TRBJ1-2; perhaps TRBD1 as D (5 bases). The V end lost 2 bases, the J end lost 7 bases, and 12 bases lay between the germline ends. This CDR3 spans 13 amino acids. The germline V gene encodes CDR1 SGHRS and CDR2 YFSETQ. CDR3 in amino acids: CASSFDSGSGYTF. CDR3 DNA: TGCGCCAGCAGCTTCGACAGCGGTTCTGGCTACACCTTC. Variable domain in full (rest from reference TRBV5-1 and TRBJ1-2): KAGVTQTPRYLIKTRGQQVTLSCSPISGHRSVSWYQQTPGQGLQFLFEYFSETQRNKGNFPGRFSGRQFSNSRSEMNVSTLELGDSALYLCASSFDSGSGYTFGSGTRLTVV.

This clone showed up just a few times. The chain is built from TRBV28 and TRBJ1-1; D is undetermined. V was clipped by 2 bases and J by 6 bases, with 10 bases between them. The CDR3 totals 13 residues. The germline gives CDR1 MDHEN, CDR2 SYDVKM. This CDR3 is CASSLPQASEAFF. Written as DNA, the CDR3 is TGTGCCAGCAGTTTACCCCAGGCTTCTGAAGCTTTCTTT.

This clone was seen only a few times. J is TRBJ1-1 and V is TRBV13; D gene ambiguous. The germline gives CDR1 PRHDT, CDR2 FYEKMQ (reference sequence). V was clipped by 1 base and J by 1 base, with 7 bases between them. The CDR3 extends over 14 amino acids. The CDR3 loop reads CASSLENANTEAFF. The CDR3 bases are TGTGCCAGCAGCTTAGAGAATGCGAACACTGAAGCTTTCTTT.

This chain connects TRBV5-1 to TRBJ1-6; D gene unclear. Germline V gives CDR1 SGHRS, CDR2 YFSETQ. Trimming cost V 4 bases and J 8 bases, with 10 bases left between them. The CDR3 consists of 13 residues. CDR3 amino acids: CASSRGGDSPLHF. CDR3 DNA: TGCGCCAGCAGCCGGGGTGGGGATTCACCCCTCCACTTT.

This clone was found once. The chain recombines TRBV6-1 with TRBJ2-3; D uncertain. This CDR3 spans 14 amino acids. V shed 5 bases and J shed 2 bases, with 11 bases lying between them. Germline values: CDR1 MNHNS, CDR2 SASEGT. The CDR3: CASSSMGYTDTQYF. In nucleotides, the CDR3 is TGTGCCAGCAGTTCCATGGGATACACAGATACGCAGTATTTT.